The 2 T cell receptor beta chains below all came from one sample that was sequenced in a study of shared T cell receptors in the human thymus. Sequencing was performed with immunoSEQ multiplex PCR; in TCRdb, only in-frame clones are kept and a portion is missing. The repertoire includes about 660,000 clones, roughly 90% of them detected once, and about 0.01% sits in the top ten. This sample was also put to use in a study of human thymus T cells.

The sample comprised thymocytes. The receptors stem from a boy under two years old with a congenital heart defect.

V gene TRBV7-8 combines with J gene TRBJ2-7, with TRBD1 as a possible D gene (6 bases). The CDR3 runs 15 residues. Germline CDR1 and CDR2: SGHVS and FQNEAQ. The V end lost 2 bases, the J end lost 2 bases, and 13 bases lay between the germline ends. This chain's CDR3 is CASSLCSGAPYEQYF. The CDR3 DNA is TGTGCCAGCAGCTTATGCTCAGGGGCCCCCTACGAGCAGTACTTC.

J is TRBJ2-1 and V is TRBV4-3; 7 bases are shared with TRBD2. The J segment lost 8 bases and the V segment lost 4 bases, leaving 8 bases of the junction unmatched. The CDR3 consists of 14 residues. The germline CDR1 and CDR2 sequences are LGHNA and YSLEER. The CDR3 reads CASSPPGTTDEQFF. The CDR3 nucleotides are TGCGCCAGCAGCCCTCCTGGGACTACGGATGAGCAGTTCTTC.